These 24 T cell receptor beta chains were all obtained from the same sample, sequenced in a study of CD8 T cells in Susac syndrome. Reverse transcription of roughly 0.5 to 1 ug RNA used random hexamers. TCRdb itself ran the immunoSEQ multiplex PCR reads through MiXCR, one entry per CDR3 protein. Counted here are about 89,000 distinct CDR3 sequences, 85% to 95% occurring once; the ten biggest clones make up approximately 0.31%. The specimen sequenced was CD8+ T cells from PBMCs. These receptors were taken from a human donor in good health.

The chain is built from TRBV9 and TRBJ2-7, with D possibly matching TRBD2 (5 bases). Per the germline V gene, CDR1 is SGDLS and CDR2 is YYNGEE. The CDR3 is made up of 14 amino acids. Trimming stripped 4 bases from V and 2 bases from J, with 13 bases between. The CDR3 is CASSHPGKPYEQYF. CDR3 nucleotides: TGTGCCAGCAGCCACCCGGGGAAACCCTACGAGCAGTACTTC.

CDR3 residues: CASSRREPTDTQYF. The CDR3 region has the DNA TGTGCCAGCAGTCGTAGGGAGCCAACAGATACGCAGTATTTT. The chain links TRBV7-2 to TRBJ2-3; D is possibly TRBD2 (5 bases). The CDR3 has 14 residues. In germline, CDR1 is SGHTA, CDR2 FQGNSA. Trimming took 6 bases from V and 3 from J, leaving 13 bases between them.

This clonotype was found a few times. This sequence joins TRBV19 and TRBJ2-1, with 8 bases fitting TRBD2. Per germline, CDR1 LNHDA and CDR2 SQIVND (reference sequence). The CDR3 is 15 amino acids. Losses at the gene ends were 5 bases for V and 1 base for J; bases not matched to a gene: 4. The CDR3 nucleotides are TGTGCCAGTAGTGTGTCTAGCGGGTCCTACAATGAGCAGTTCTTC. It codes for CASSVSSGSYNEQFF.

This clonotype was seen only a few times. The J gene is TRBJ1-5, the V gene TRBV5-4; D gene uncertain. V lost 0 bases and J lost 1, with 5 bases in between. CDR1 is SGHNT, CDR2 YYREEE, per germline (reference sequence). The CDR3 has 14 amino acids. This CDR3 is CASSLAGSNQPQHF. CDR3 coding DNA: TGTGCCAGCAGCTTGGCGGGGAGCAATCAGCCCCAGCATTTT. Variable domain in full (rest from reference TRBV5-4 and TRBJ1-5): ETGVTQSPTHLIKTRGQQVTLRCSSQSGHNTVSWYQQALGQGPQFIFQYYREEENGRGNFPPRFSGLQFPNYSSELNVNALELDDSALYLCASSLAGSNQPQHFGDGTRLSIL.

This clonotype was detected only once. The chain joins TRBV19 to TRBJ2-1, with a weak D call TRBD2 (6 bases). The germline CDR1 and CDR2 sequences are LNHDA and SQIVND (reference sequence). The CDR3 has 12 residues. V was cut by 7 bases and J by 6 bases, with 10 bases left in between. CDR3 sequence (DNA): TGTGCCAGTACGTTGGGGGGCAATGAGCAGTTCTTC. This codes for CASTLGGNEQFF.

J is TRBJ1-1 and V is TRBV6-2 or TRBV6-3, with D unresolved. Germline values: CDR1 MNHEY, CDR2 SVGEGT. V lost 0 bases to trimming and J lost 10 bases, with 12 bases between them. The CDR3 runs 13 residues. Here the CDR3 reads CASSYSGGSAAFF. CDR3 in DNA: TGTGCCAGCAGTTACTCTGGCGGGTCTGCAGCTTTCTTT.

Comments on this clonotype: A read error may produce the germline difference seen at one junction end. The chain joins TRBV14 to TRBJ1-3, with unresolved D. Per germline, CDR1 SGHDN and CDR2 FVKESK. The CDR3 runs 14 residues. In DNA form, the CDR3 reads TGTGCCAGCAGCCCGAAACTAGGACTGAACACTATATATTTT. This gives the protein CASSPKLGLNTIYF.

This clonotype has just one count. The J gene is TRBJ2-7, the V gene TRBV5-1; TRBD1 matches 10 bases. Losses at the gene ends were 0 bases for V and 7 bases for J; bases not matched to a gene: 7. This CDR3 is 15 amino acids long. Per the germline V gene, CDR1 is SGHRS and CDR2 is YFSETQ. The CDR3 protein is CASSLAGTGAREQYF. CDR3 bases: TGCGCCAGCAGCTTGGCCGGGACAGGGGCAAGGGAGCAGTACTTC.

V usage is TRBV6-1 and J usage is TRBJ1-2; the D is unclear. This CDR3 has 10 residues. Trimming removed 0 bases at V and 10 bases at J, with 3 bases between. The germline V gene encodes CDR1 MNHNS and CDR2 SASEGT. CDR3 protein: CASSEAIYTF. CDR3 coding DNA: TGTGCCAGCAGTGAAGCCATCTACACCTTC.

This clonotype was seen just once. The chain couples TRBV11-2 to TRBJ2-7, with a possible D match to TRBD2 (5 bases). Germline V lookup: CDR1 SGHAT, CDR2 FQNNGV. The CDR3 is 15 residues long. V shed 3 bases and J shed 1 base, with 13 bases lying between them. The CDR3 is CASSFGWSGSYEQYF. The CDR3 bases are TGTGCCAGCAGCTTTGGATGGTCGGGGTCCTACGAGCAGTACTTC.

The V gene is TRBV6-6, the J gene TRBJ1-1; no clear D gene. The germline V gene encodes CDR1 MNHNY and CDR2 SVGAGI (reference sequence). The CDR3 totals 12 residues. Between the trimmed V and J ends, which lost 6 bases and 4 bases, there was a span of 9 bases. The CDR3 DNA reads TGTGCCAGCAGAGAGGGAAGCACTGAAGCTTTCTTT. It is translated as CASREGSTEAFF.

This sequence joins TRBV4-1 and TRBJ2-7; 8 bases match TRBD2. Germline assignment: CDR1 MGHRA and CDR2 YSYEKL. The CDR3 has 14 amino acids. After removal of 3 bases from V and 3 bases from J, the junction contained 4 bases not matched to a gene. CDR3 in amino acids: CASSQSGGHYEQYF. In DNA, the CDR3 is TGCGCCAGCAGCCAGAGCGGGGGCCACTACGAGCAGTACTTC.

The chain uses TRBV5-6 and TRBJ1-5; TRBD1 aligns across 8 bases. V lost 4 bases to trimming and J lost 3 bases; unmatched junction nucleotides: 3. The CDR3 is 14 residues long. Germline V lookup: CDR1 SGHDT, CDR2 YYEEEE. CDR3 sequence: CASSGQGYNQPQHF. CDR3 in DNA: TGTGCCAGCAGCGGACAGGGTTACAATCAGCCCCAGCATTTT.

The chain is built from TRBV19 and TRBJ2-3, with D perhaps TRBD2 (5 bases). With 0 bases removed from V and 3 bases from J, the gap between germline ends came to 7 bases. The CDR3 runs to 14 residues. CDR1 is LNHDA and CDR2 is SQIVND in the germline V gene (reference sequence). This CDR3 reads CASSIDGGTDTQYF. The DNA for the CDR3 is TGTGCCAGTAGTATAGACGGCGGGACAGATACGCAGTATTTT.

The chain is built from TRBV3-1 and TRBJ2-5; D unresolved. Germline values: CDR1 LGHDT, CDR2 YNNKEL (reference sequence). Trimming shortened V by 4 bases and J by 0 bases, and 12 bases separated the two germline ends. CDR3 length: 15 amino acids. The CDR3 DNA reads as TGTGCCAGCAGCCCCCCCACAGTTGACCAAGAGACCCAGTACTTC. Translating it yields CASSPPTVDQETQYF.

A word on this clonotype: No DNA is shown, since the ends of the CDR3 on it are uncertain; the CDR3 is the one TCRdb lists. The chain carries TRBV9 and TRBJ1-2. The germline V gene has CDR1 SGDLS and CDR2 YYNGEE. 13 amino acids form the CDR3, both terminal residues included. CDR3: CASSAGTVGSGTF.

The chain joins TRBV6-5 to TRBJ2-3, with 8 bases aligning to TRBD2. The V gene's germline CDR1 is MNHEY and CDR2 SVGAGI. Germline trimming cut 4 bases from V and 6 bases from J; bases unmatched to any gene: 9. The CDR3 is 15 residues long. CDR3 in amino acids: CASSSLRGGGDTQYF. In DNA form, the CDR3 reads TGTGCCAGCAGTTCCTTACGGGGGGGCGGTGATACGCAGTATTTT.

The chain recombines TRBV7-8 with TRBJ2-1; the match to TRBD2 covers 11 bases. This CDR3 contains 14 residues. Germline V CDR1 and CDR2: SGHVS, FQNEAQ. The ends lost 0 bases at V and 14 bases at J; junction bases unmatched: 6. As DNA, the CDR3 is TGTGCCAGCAGCTTAGCGGGTAGCGGGGGGGCAAAGTTCTTC. Translated, it gives CASSLAGSGGAKFF.

This rearrangement joins TRBV7-9 to TRBJ1-2; TRBD1 matches at 8 bases. Trimming at V came to 5 bases and at J to 8 bases, leaving 10 bases not matched to a gene. Germline values: CDR1 SEHNR, CDR2 FQNEAQ (reference sequence). The CDR3 runs 14 residues. In DNA form, the CDR3 reads TGTGCCAGCAGCCCTACCGACAGGGGCAGCGGCTACACCTTC. Translated: CASSPTDRGSGYTF.

The rearrangement links TRBV7-9 to TRBJ2-2; TRBD2 aligns across 10 bases. J was trimmed by 3 bases and V by 5 bases; bases with no gene match: 3. CDR1 is SEHNR, CDR2 FQNEAQ, per germline (reference sequence). The CDR3 loop spans 15 amino acids. The CDR3 nucleotides are TGTGCCAGCAGCCTCCTAGCGGGGGACACCGGGGAGCTGTTTTTT. Residues: CASSLLAGDTGELFF.

This chain uses TRBV20-1 with TRBJ2-7, with TRBD1 matching over 10 bases. Germline CDR1 DFQATT, CDR2 SNEGSKA (reference sequence). The CDR3 covers 15 residues. The ends lost 0 bases at V and 6 bases at J; junction bases unmatched: 8. The CDR3 DNA reads TGCAGTGCTAGAGATGGACGGGACAGGGGAGGCGAGCAGTACTTC. Residues: CSARDGRDRGGEQYF.

The rearrangement joins TRBV13 to TRBJ2-7; 9 bases match TRBD2. The CDR3 has 12 amino acids. V gave up 8 bases and J gave up 5 bases; unmatched junction bases: 4. CDR1 is PRHDT and CDR2 is FYEKMQ in the germline V gene (reference sequence). CDR3 nucleotide sequence: TGTGCCAGCCGAGGCGGGGGGGACGAGCAGTACTTC. It encodes CASRGGGDEQYF.

This chain links TRBV29-1 with TRBJ2-3; TRBD1 might be the D (6 bases). The CDR3 is 15 amino acids. The germline V and J ends were trimmed by 7 bases and 1 base, with 18 bases remaining between them. CDR1 and CDR2 from the germline V gene are SQVTM and ANQGSEA. CDR3 in DNA: TGCAGCGCCCATTTCGCGGACAGACGCACAGATACGCAGTATTTT. Translation: CSAHFADRRTDTQYF.

V is TRBV7-9 and J is TRBJ2-7; D is undetermined. V was pared by 5 bases and J by 1 base, with 21 bases between. Germline V gene sequence: CDR1 SEHNR, CDR2 FQNEAQ (reference sequence). The CDR3 is 17 residues long. The CDR3 reads CASSPTGRHASSYEQYF. CDR3 DNA sequence: TGTGCCAGCAGCCCTACCGGACGGCACGCGTCTTCCTACGAGCAGTACTTC.